This T cell receptor (beta chain) came from a study of blood T cell repertoires in COVID-19. In this sample, this clone turned up a few times. Generated by immunoSEQ multiplex PCR, the TCRdb table keeps only in-frame clones and is missing some. The sample contains roughly 320,000 clones, approximately 85% of which appear only once. V was pared by 5 bases and J by 6 bases, with 10 bases of the junction left unmatched. Germline V CDR1 and CDR2: SGHTA, FQGTGA. This CDR3 comprises 16 residues. This clonotype was sampled from a human donor in a cohort sampled during active COVID-19. The chain links TRBV7-3 to TRBJ1-2; TRBD1 aligns across 12 bases. Material for sequencing was peripheral blood. CDR3 region: CASSPLGGQGAHGYTF. The CDR3 nucleotides are TGTGCCAGCAGCCCCCTTGGGGGACAGGGGGCTCATGGCTACACCTTC.